This T cell receptor beta chain was profiled in a study of shared clonotypes between healthy human individuals. Adult donors, all healthy and HIV-negative, had no recent acute infections or vaccinations. Source study methods: Sequence data from immunoSEQ were junction-only and lacked quality scores; consequently, filtering differed. The method was immunoSEQ multiplex PCR; TCRdb's version includes in-frame clones alone and lacks a portion of them. V and J calls and clone size follow that table, whereas D and trimming were derived from the DNA. The sample lists approximately 500,000 clones; 70% to 80% were seen once. The CDR3 totals 14 residues. Between the trimmed V and J ends, which lost 7 bases and 4 bases, there was a span of 17 bases. Germline V gene sequence: CDR1 SGDLS, CDR2 YYNGEE.

The sample taken for sequencing was PBMCs. The chain uses TRBV9 and TRBJ1-1, with a weak D call TRBD1 (5 bases). This receptor was identified in a middle-aged woman in good health. Some clones in this sample may be carry-over from other donors' samples. The DNA of the CDR3 is TGTGCCAGCGGGTCCCAGGGTTCGGGCACTGAAGCTTTCTTT. This codes for CASGSQGSGTEAFF.